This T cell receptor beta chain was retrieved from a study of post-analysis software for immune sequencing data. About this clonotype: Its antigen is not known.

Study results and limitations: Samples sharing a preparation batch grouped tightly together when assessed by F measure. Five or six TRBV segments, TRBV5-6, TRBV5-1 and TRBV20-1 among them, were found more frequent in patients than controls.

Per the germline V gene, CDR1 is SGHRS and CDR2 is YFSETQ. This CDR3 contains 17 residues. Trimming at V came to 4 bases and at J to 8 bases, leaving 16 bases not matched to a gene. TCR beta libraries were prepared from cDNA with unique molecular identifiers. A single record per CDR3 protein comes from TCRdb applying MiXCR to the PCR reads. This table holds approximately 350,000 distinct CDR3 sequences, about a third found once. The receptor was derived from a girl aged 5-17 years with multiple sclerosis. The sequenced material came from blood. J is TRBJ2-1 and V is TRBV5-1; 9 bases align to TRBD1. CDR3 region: CASSAARQGDLPDEQFF. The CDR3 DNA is TGCGCCAGCAGCGCGGCCCGACAGGGGGATTTGCCGGATGAGCAGTTCTTC.